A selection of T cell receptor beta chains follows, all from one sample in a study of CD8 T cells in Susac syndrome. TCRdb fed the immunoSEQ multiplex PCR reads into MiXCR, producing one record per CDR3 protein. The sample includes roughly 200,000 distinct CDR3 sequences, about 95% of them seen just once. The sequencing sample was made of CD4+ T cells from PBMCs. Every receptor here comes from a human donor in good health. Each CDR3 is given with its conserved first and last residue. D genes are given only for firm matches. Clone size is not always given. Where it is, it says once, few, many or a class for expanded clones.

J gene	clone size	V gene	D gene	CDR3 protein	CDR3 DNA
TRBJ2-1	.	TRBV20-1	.	CSARLVGDQQFF	TGCAGTGCTAGACTCGTTGGCGATCAGCAGTTCTTC
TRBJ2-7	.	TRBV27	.	CASRRDWAKGEQYF	TGTGCCAGCAGAAGGGACTGGGCAAAGGGAGAGCAGTACTTC
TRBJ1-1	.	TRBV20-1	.	CSARTQAEAFF	TGCAGTGCTAGGACACAGGCTGAAGCTTTCTTT
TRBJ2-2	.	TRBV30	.	CAWSASNTGELFF	TGTGCCTGGAGTGCGAGTAACACCGGGGAGCTGTTTTTT
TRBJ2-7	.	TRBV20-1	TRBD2	CSAFSGSYEQYF	TGCAGTGCTTTTAGCGGGAGTTACGAGCAGTACTTC
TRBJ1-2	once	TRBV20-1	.	CSAPGRGYNYGYTF	TGCAGTGCTCCAGGCCGGGGGTATAACTATGGCTACACCTTC
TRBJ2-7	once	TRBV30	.	CAWRRSAESSYEQYF	TGTGCCTGGAGAAGAAGCGCGGAGAGCTCCTACGAGCAGTACTTC
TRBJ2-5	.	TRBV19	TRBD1	CASAPNTGGGTQYF	TGTGCCAGCGCCCCGAATACAGGGGGTGGGACCCAGTACTTC
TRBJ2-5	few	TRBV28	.	CASSSGPETQYF	TGTGCCAGCAGTTCGGGCCCAGAGACCCAGTACTTC
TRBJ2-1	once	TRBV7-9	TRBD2	CASSSTSGILYNEQFF	TGTGCCAGCAGCTCCACTAGCGGGATCTTGTACAATGAGCAGTTCTTC
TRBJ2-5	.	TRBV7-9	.	CASSSTRGRETQYF	TGTGCCAGCAGCTCAACCAGGGGACGGGAGACCCAGTACTTC
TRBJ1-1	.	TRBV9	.	CASSLLTGAEAFF	TGTGCCAGCAGCCTCCTGACAGGCGCTGAAGCTTTCTTT
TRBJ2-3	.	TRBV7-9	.	CASSSPSDTQYF	TGTGCCAGCAGCTCCCCTAGCGATACGCAGTATTTT
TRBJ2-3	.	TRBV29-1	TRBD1	CSAPRQGAGDTQYF	TGCAGCGCCCCGAGGCAGGGGGCAGGAGATACGCAGTATTTT
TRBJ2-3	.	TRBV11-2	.	CASSLDGGREDTQYF	TGTGCCAGCAGCTTAGATGGCGGCCGTGAGGATACGCAGTATTTT
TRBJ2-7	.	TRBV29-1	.	CSVRQYYEQYF	TGCAGCGTTCGGCAATACTACGAGCAGTACTTC
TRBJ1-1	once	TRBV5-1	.	CASSLDGRVNTEAFF	TGCGCCAGCAGCTTGGATGGCAGGGTGAACACTGAAGCTTTCTTT
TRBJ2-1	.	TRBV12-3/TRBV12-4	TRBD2	CASSVARTSGYNEQFF	TGTGCCAGCAGTGTGGCTAGGACTAGCGGATACAATGAGCAGTTCTTC
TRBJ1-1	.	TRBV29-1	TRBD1	CSVVGQGALSTEAFF	TGCAGCGTTGTCGGACAGGGGGCACTGAGCACTGAAGCTTTCTTT
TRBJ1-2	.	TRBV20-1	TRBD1	CSAINLRTGRVYGYTF	TGCAGTGCTATCAACCTCCGGACAGGAAGGGTCTATGGCTACACCTTC
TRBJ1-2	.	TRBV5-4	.	CASSSPGDGLRGYTF	TGTGCCAGCAGCTCACCAGGGGATGGACTAAGAGGCTACACCTTC
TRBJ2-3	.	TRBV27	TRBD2	CATRGLATDTQYF	TGTGCCACAAGGGGACTAGCTACAGATACGCAGTATTTT
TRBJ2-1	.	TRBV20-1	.	CSASAPLARNEQFF	TGCAGTGCTAGTGCCCCACTAGCAAGGAATGAGCAGTTCTTC
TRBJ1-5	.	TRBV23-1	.	CASSHQDRHFSNQPQHF	TGCGCCAGCAGTCATCAGGACAGACACTTTAGCAATCAGCCCCAGCATTTT
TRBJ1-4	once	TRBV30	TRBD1	CAWQGDSSNEKLFF	TGTGCCTGGCAAGGGGACAGTTCTAATGAAAAACTGTTTTTT
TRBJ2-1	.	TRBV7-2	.	CASSVINEQFF	TGTGCCAGCAGCGTCATCAATGAGCAGTTCTTC
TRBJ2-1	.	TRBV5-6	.	CASSSQSTNEQFF	TGTGCCAGCAGCTCTCAATCGACCAATGAGCAGTTCTTC
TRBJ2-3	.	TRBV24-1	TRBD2	CAIGTRTDTQYF	TGTGCCATCGGGACTAGAACAGATACGCAGTATTTT
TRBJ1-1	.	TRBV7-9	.	CASSPRTGGAGEAFF	TGTGCCAGCAGCCCTCGTACGGGGGGCGCAGGTGAAGCTTTCTTT
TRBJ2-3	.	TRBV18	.	CASSPQDVQVDTQYF	TGTGCCAGCTCACCTCAGGACGTTCAGGTTGATACGCAGTATTTT
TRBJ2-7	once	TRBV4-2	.	CASSQEGRLGEQYF	TGTGCCAGCAGCCAAGAGGGTCGTTTGGGGGAGCAGTACTTC
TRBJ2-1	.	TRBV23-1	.	CASSQSLRGVTGQGTSGGYNEQFF	TGCGCCAGCAGTCAATCGCTCAGGGGAGTAACGGGACAGGGTACAAGCGGGGGTTACAATGAGCAGTTCTTC
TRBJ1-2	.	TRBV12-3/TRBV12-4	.	CASTNDRLYGYTF	TGTGCCAGCACCAACGACAGACTGTATGGCTACACCTTC
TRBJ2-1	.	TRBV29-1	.	CSVPLLDVYNEQFF	TGCAGCGTCCCCCTACTAGACGTCTACAATGAGCAGTTCTTC
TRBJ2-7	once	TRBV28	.	CASSLYPGRNEQYF	TGTGCCAGCAGTTTATATCCGGGTCGGAACGAGCAGTACTTC
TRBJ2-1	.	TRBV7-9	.	CASSMDIEQFF	TGTGCCAGCAGCATGGACATTGAGCAGTTCTTC
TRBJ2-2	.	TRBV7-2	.	CASSPLTRSGELFF	TGTGCCAGCAGCCCTCTCACCCGGTCCGGGGAGCTGTTTTTT
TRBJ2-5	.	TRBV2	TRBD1	CASRGTGETQYF	TGTGCCAGCAGAGGGACAGGGGAGACCCAGTACTTC
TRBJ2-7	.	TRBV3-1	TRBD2	CASQSGSEYKQYF	TGTGCCAGTCAAAGCGGGAGTGAATATAAGCAGTACTTC
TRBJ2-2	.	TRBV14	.	CASSRLRNPPGELFF	TGTGCCAGCAGCCGCCTCAGGAATCCTCCCGGGGAGCTGTTTTTT
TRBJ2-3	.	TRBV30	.	CAWSAASTDTQYF	TGTGCCTGGAGCGCTGCGAGCACAGATACGCAGTATTTT